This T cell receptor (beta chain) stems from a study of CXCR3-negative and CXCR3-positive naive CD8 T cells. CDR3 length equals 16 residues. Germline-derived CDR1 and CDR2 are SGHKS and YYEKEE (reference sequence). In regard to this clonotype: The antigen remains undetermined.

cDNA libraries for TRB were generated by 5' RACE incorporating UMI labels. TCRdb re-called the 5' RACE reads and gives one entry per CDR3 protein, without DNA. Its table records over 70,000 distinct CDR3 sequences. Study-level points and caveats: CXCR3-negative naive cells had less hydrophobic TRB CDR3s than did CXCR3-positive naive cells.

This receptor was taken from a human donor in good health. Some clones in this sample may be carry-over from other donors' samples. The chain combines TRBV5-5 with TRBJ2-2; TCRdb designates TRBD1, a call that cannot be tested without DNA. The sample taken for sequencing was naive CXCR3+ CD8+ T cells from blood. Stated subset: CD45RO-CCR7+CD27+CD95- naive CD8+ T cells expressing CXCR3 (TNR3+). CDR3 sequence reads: CASSGPGQGATGELFF.